This TCR beta chain is drawn from a study of response to subunit inactivated influenza vaccine. TCRdb passed the RT-PCR reads through MiXCR, listing each CDR3 protein once. The table records about 500,000 distinct CDR3 sequences, 15% to 20% of them present only once. The CDR3 is 14 residues long. In germline, CDR1 is DFQATT, CDR2 SNEGSKA (reference sequence). This clonotype rates as medium-sized (0.01 to 0.1%). The junction departs from the called germline gene at one end, perhaps through a read error. The chain couples TRBV20-1 to TRBJ2-7; D remains unclear. The sequence came from a man aged 50 to 69 who received an inactivated influenza vaccine. The sequencing here drew on CD4+ T cells sorted from PBMCs, taken roughly 24 months after vaccination. CDR3 amino acids: CSARDQATLYEQYF. The CDR3 region has the DNA TGCAGTGCAAGAGATCAGGCGACCCTCTACGAGCAGTACTTC.